The sequence of this T cell receptor (beta chain) was determined in a study of cytomegalovirus exposure and HLA in healthy donors. The overall study: Previous work identified roughly 120 million unique TCR beta sequences from about 179 million T cells. Findings of the study overall: Presence/absence analyses rested on an assumption that sequencing depth was roughly uniform across donors. Later, an analysis found that common viral pathogens appeared to be linked with several of the most significant clusters. Most subjects had HLA-A and HLA-B alleles reportedly predicted accurately by TCR beta sequences.

A multiplex PCR was run with 60 Vbeta primers and 13 Jbeta primers. This table comes from immunoSEQ multiplex PCR, and its TCRdb copy is limited to in-frame clones, with some not included. The sample includes around 140,000 clones, about 70% of them seen just once. In regard to this clone: What it binds is unknown.

Material: PBMCs. The TCR comes from a woman aged 55-70 years in good health and CMV-seropositive.

CDR3 amino acids: CASSESHRSYEQYF. Here the CDR3 DNA reads TGCGCCAGCAGTGAGTCCCACAGGTCCTACGAGCAGTACTTC. The V gene is TRBV10-1, the J gene TRBJ2-7; tentative D call: TRBD1 (5 bases). The CDR3 is 14 residues long. V lost 0 bases and J 1 base, leaving 7 bases between the germline ends. CDR1 is WNHNN, CDR2 SYGVQD, per germline (reference sequence).